This TCR beta chain was captured in a study of blood T cell repertoires in COVID-19. Overall study context: From T cells, B-cell-depleted T cells, or PBMCs came the material, which was cDNA or gDNA.

The V gene lost 5 bases and the J gene lost 4 bases, with 12 bases spanning the gap. The CDR3 covers 13 residues. Per the original methods: The authors estimated nucleated cell counts from reference gene primer amplification. Using immunoSEQ multiplex PCR, the repertoire was profiled, and TCRdb retains in-frame clones only, with some absent. Clone size and the V and J calls come from that table; the DNA yielded D and trimming. In the table there are approximately 65,000 clones, about 75% of which are singletons. Categorization into cohorts depended on clinical history that participants reported. The sample was PBMCs or T cells enriched from blood (not recorded which). The J gene is TRBJ2-7, the V gene TRBV12-3 or TRBV12-4; D is uncertain. The receptor comes from a woman aged 60-75 years who had been exposed to COVID-19. CDR3 in amino acids: CASSKRLPYEQYF. The CDR3 bases are TGTGCCAGCAGTAAACGACTCCCGTACGAGCAGTACTTC.